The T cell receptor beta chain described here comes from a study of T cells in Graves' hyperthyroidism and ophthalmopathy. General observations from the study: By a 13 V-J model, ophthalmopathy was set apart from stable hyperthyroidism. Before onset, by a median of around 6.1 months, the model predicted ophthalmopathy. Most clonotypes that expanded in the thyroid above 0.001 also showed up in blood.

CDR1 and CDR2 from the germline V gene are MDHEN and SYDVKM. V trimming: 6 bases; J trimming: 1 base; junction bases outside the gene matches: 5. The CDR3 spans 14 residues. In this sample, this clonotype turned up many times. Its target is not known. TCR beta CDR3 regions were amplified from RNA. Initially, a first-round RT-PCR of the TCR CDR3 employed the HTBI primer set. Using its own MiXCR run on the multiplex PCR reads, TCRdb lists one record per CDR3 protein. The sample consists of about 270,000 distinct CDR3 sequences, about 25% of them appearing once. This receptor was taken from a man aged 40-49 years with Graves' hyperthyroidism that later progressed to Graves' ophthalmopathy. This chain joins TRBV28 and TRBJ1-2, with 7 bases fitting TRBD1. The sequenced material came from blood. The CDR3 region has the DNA TGTGCCAGCAGCCAGACAGGGTATAACTATGGCTACACCTTC. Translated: CASSQTGYNYGYTF.